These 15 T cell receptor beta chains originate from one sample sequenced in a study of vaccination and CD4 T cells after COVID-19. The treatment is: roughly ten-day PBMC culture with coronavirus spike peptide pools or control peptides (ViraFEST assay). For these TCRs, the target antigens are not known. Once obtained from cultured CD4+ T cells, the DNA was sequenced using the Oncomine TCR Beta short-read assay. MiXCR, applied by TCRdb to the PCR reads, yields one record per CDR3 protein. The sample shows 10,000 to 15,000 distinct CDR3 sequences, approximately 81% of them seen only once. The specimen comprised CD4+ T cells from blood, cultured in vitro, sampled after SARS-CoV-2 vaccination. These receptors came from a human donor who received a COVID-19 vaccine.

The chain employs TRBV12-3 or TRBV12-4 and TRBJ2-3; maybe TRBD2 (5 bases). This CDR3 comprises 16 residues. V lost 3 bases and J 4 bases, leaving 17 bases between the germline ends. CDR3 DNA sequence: TGTGCCAGCAGTTTCTCCCCGCGAGGGTTCGCAGATACGCAGTATTTT. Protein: CASSFSPRGFADTQYF.

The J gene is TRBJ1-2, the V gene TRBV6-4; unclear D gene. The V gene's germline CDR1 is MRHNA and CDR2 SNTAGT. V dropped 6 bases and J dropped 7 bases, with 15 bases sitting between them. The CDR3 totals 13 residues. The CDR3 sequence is CASSRSHNAGYTF. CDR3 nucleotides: TGTGCCAGCAGCCGGAGCCATAACGCTGGCTACACCTTC.

In DNA, the CDR3 is TGTGCCAGCAGTTTGACAGGGGGCATAGACGGCTACACCTTC. It specifies CASSLTGGIDGYTF. This rearrangement joins TRBV6-5 to TRBJ1-2, with TRBD1 matching 10 bases. The junction had 7 bases not matched to a gene; V was cut back by 4 bases and J by 8 bases. CDR3 size: 14 residues. Germline V CDR1 and CDR2: MNHEY, SVGAGI.

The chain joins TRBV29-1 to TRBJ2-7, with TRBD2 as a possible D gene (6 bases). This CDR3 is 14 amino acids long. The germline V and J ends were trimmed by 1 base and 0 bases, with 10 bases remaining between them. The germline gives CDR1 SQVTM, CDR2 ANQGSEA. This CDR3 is CSVEVGGTSYEQYF. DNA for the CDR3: TGCAGCGTTGAAGTTGGCGGGACCTCCTACGAGCAGTACTTC.

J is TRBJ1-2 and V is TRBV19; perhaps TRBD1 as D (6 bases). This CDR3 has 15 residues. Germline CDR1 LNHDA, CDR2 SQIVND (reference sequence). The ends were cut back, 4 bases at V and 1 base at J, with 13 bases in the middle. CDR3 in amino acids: CASSTSDSYNYGYTF. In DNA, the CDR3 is TGTGCCAGTAGTACCTCGGACAGTTATAACTATGGCTACACCTTC.

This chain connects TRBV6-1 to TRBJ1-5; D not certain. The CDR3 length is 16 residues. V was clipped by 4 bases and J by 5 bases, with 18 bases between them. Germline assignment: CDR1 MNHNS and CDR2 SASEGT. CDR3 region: CASSAGGLRYHQPQHF. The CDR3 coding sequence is TGTGCCAGCAGTGCGGGAGGACTCCGGTACCATCAGCCCCAGCATTTT.

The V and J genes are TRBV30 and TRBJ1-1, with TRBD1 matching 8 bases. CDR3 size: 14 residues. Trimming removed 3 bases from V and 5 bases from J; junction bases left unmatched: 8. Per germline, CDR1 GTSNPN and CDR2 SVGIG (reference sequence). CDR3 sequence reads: CAWSLDRVGTEAFF. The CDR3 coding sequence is TGTGCCTGGAGCCTGGACAGGGTTGGGACTGAAGCTTTCTTT.

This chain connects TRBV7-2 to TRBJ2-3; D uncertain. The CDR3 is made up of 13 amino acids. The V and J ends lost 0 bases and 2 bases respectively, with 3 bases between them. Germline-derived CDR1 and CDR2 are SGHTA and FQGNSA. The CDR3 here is CASSLADTDTQYF. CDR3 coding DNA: TGTGCCAGCAGCTTAGCGGACACAGATACGCAGTATTTT.

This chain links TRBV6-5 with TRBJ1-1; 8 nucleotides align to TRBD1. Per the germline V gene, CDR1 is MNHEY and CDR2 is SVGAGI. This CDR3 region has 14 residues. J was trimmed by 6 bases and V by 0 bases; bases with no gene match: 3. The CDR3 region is CASSYSTGVAEAFF. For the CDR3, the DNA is TGTGCCAGCAGTTACTCGACAGGGGTGGCTGAAGCTTTCTTT.

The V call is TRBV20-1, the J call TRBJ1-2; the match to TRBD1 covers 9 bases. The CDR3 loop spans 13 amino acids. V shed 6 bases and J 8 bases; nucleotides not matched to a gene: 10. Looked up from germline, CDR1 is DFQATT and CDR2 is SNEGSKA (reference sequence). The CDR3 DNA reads TGCAGTGCCCCCCTATGGGACAGGGAAGGCTACACCTTC. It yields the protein CSAPLWDREGYTF.

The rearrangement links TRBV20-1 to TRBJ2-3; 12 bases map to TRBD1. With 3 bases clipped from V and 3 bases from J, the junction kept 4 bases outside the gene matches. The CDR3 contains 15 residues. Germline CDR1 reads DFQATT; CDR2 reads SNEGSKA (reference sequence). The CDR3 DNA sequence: TGCAGTGCTAGGGGACAGGGGGCGGGGACAGATACGCAGTATTTT. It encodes CSARGQGAGTDTQYF.

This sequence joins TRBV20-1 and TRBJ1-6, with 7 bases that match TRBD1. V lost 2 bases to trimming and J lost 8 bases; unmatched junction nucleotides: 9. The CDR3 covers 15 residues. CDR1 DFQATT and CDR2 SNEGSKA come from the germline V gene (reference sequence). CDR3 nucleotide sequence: TGCAGTGCTAGACTGCCAGGGGGTATGGATTCACCCCTCCACTTT. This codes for CSARLPGGMDSPLHF.

CDR3 nucleotide sequence: TGTGCCAGCAGTTCAACAGGGCCATATAATTCACCCCTCCACTTT. Translating gives CASSSTGPYNSPLHF. The chain recombines TRBV6-5 with TRBJ1-6, with a tentative D call TRBD1 (6 bases). Germline assignment: CDR1 MNHEY and CDR2 SVGAGI. V was shortened by 4 bases and J by 4 bases, with 11 bases between the two germline ends. The CDR3 spans 15 residues.

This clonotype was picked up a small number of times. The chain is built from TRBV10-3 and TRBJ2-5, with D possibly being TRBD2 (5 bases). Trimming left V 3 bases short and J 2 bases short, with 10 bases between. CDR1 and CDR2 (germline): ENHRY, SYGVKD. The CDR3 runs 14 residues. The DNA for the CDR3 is TGTGCCATCAGTGAAACTAGTTTACAAGAGACCCAGTACTTC. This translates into CAISETSLQETQYF.

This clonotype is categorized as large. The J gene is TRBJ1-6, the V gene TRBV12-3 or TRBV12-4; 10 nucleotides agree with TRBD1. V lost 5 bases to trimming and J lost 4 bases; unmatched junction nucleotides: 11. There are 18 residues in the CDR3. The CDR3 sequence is CASSRTGGGSSYNSPLHF. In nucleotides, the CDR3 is TGTGCCAGCAGTAGGACAGGGGGTGGTAGTTCGTATAATTCACCCCTCCACTTT.